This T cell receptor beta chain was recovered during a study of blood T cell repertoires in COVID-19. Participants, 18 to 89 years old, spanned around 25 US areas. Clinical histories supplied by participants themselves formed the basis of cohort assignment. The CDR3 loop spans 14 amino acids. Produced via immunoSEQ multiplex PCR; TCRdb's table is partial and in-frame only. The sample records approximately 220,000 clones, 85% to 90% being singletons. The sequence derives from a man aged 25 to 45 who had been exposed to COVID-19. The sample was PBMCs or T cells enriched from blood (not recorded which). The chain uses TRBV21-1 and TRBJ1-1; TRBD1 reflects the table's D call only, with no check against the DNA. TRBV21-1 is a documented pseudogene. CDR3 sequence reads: CASIHRGRGTEAFF. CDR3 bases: TGTGCCAGCATCCACAGGGGGCGTGGGACTGAAGCTTTCTTT.